The sequence of this TCR beta chain was determined in a study of control samples from healthy donors and cancer patients. V lost 7 bases, J lost 6 bases, and 6 bases stayed unmatched. This CDR3 is 14 amino acids long. Germline CDR1 reads MNHEY; CDR2 reads SVGAGI. The repertoire was sequenced with immunoSEQ multiplex PCR; TCRdb's copy has only in-frame clones and lacks some. The sample holds around 75,000 clones, approximately 92% seen once. This rearrangement joins TRBV6-5 to TRBJ1-6; TRBD1 matches at 7 bases. The sequenced sample consisted of blood. The TCR originated in a woman between 55 and 75 years old in good health. The CDR3 is CASTWTGVNSPLHF. In nucleotides, the CDR3 is TGTGCCAGCACCTGGACAGGAGTTAATTCACCCCTCCACTTT.